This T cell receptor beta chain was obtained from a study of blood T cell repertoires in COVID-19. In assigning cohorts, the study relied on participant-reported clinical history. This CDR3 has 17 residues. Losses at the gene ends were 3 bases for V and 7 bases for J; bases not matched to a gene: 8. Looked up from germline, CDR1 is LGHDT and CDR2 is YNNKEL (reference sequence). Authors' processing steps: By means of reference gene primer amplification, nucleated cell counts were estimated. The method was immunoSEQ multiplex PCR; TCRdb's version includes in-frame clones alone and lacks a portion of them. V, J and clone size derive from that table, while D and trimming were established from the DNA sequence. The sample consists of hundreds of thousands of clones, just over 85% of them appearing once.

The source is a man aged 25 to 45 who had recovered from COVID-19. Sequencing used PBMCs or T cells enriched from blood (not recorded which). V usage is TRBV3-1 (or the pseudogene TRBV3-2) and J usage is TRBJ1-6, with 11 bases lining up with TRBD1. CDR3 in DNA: TGTGCCAGCAGCCAGAATTACGGGACAGGGGGGAATTCACCCCTCCACTTT. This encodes CASSQNYGTGGNSPLHF.